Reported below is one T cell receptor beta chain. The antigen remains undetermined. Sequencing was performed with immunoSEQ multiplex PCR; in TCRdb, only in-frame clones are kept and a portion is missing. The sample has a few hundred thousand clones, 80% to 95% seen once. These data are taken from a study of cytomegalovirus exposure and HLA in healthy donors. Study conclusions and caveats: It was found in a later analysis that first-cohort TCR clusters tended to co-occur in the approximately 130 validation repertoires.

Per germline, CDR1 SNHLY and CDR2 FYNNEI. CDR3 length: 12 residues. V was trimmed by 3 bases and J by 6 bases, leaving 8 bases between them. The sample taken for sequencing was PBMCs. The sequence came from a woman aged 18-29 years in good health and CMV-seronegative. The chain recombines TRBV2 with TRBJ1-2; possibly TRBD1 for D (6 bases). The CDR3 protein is CASSDRGNGYTF. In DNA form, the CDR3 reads TGTGCCAGCAGTGATAGGGGGAATGGCTACACCTTC. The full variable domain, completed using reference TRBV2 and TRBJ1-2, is EPEVTQTPSHQVTQMGQEVILRCVPISNHLYFYWYRQILGQKVEFLVSFYNNEISEKSEIFDDQFSVERPDGSNFTLKIRSTKLEDSAMYFCASSDRGNGYTFGSGTRLTVV.